These T cell receptor beta chains were read from a single sample in a study of T cell changes during pregnancy in multiple sclerosis. Assay: immunoSEQ multiplex PCR; the TCRdb copy retains only in-frame clones and omits some. The profile covers around 60,000 clones, with under 95% appearing a single time and just under 0.5% taken by the ten largest. This sample comprised CD4+ T cells from peripheral blood mononuclear cells, obtained after pregnancy. The receptors originated from a female donor in good health, enrolled as a control in a pregnancy study. Both conserved end residues are part of each CDR3. A D gene is named only where the DNA matches it firmly. The size field is filled for only some rows; it gives once, few, many or a size class.

abundance	v_gene	j_gene	d_gene	CDR3aa	CDR3nt
NA	TRBV7-2	TRBJ2-1	TRBD1	CASSLDSGQGRDLGQFF	TGTGCCAGCAGCTTAGATTCGGGACAGGGGAGAGATTTAGGGCAGTTCTTC
few	TRBV19	TRBJ2-5	TRBD2	CASSARGGETQYF	TGTGCCAGTAGTGCGAGGGGAGGGGAGACCCAGTACTTC
NA	TRBV2	TRBJ1-3	NA	CASSRGQSGNTIYF	TGTGCCAGCAGTCGCGGACAGTCTGGAAACACCATATATTTT
NA	TRBV5-6	TRBJ2-5	NA	CASSAKGLGETQYF	TGTGCCAGCAGCGCTAAGGGGTTAGGGGAGACCCAGTACTTC
NA	TRBV27	TRBJ1-2	TRBD1	CASRLDRGRGYTF	TGTGCCAGCAGGCTTGACAGGGGTCGGGGCTACACCTTC
NA	TRBV15	TRBJ1-2	NA	CATSRDLQALSYGYTF	TGTGCCACCAGCAGAGATTTACAGGCTCTCTCCTATGGCTACACCTTC
NA	TRBV11-3	TRBJ1-1	NA	CASSLVPYGNTEAFF	TGTGCCAGCAGCTTAGTTCCGTACGGGAACACTGAAGCTTTCTTT
NA	TRBV14	TRBJ1-2	NA	CASSQGHPYGYTF	TGTGCCAGCAGCCAAGGACACCCCTATGGCTACACCTTC
NA	TRBV2	TRBJ1-6	NA	CAGKRGNSPLHF	TGTGCCGGCAAAAGGGGGAATTCACCCCTCCACTTT
NA	TRBV5-1	TRBJ1-1	TRBD1	CASSSPGGHTEAFF	TGCGCCAGCAGCTCACCAGGGGGTCACACTGAAGCTTTCTTT
NA	TRBV4-1	TRBJ2-1	TRBD1	CASSQTDRGFYNEQFF	TGCGCCAGCAGCCAAACCGACAGGGGATTTTACAATGAGCAGTTCTTC
NA	TRBV7-8	TRBJ1-5	NA	CASSLVAGGVSNQPQHF	TGTGCCAGCAGCTTAGTGGCGGGGGGGGTTAGCAATCAGCCCCAGCATTTT
NA	TRBV10-3	TRBJ1-6	NA	CAISDEPNSPLHF	TGTGCCATCAGTGACGAGCCTAATTCACCCCTCCACTTT
NA	TRBV18	TRBJ1-1	NA	CASSPPFQGSDTEAFF	TGTGCCAGCTCACCACCGTTCCAGGGGAGTGACACTGAAGCTTTCTTT
NA	TRBV9	TRBJ2-3	TRBD2	CASSPTSGPTDTQYF	TGTGCCAGCAGCCCGACTAGCGGACCCACAGATACGCAGTATTTT
NA	TRBV29-1	TRBJ2-2	NA	CSVEFGQGTNTGELFF	TGCAGCGTTGAATTCGGTCAGGGGACGAACACCGGGGAGCTGTTTTTT
NA	TRBV6-6	TRBJ1-4	NA	CASSPRVLSNEKLFF	TGTGCCAGCAGTCCGAGGGTTCTTAGTAATGAAAAACTGTTTTTT
NA	TRBV4-1	TRBJ1-2	TRBD1	CASSPIGQGAPRYTF	TGCGCCAGCAGCCCCATCGGACAGGGGGCTCCCCGCTACACCTTC
once	TRBV6-5	TRBJ1-1	NA	CASRSSGMNTEAFF	TGTGCCAGCAGGAGTTCAGGGATGAACACTGAAGCTTTCTTT
NA	TRBV5-6	TRBJ2-3	TRBD2	CASSIVLAAEFTDTQYF	TGTGCCAGCAGCATTGTACTAGCGGCGGAATTTACAGATACGCAGTATTTT
NA	TRBV11-2	TRBJ2-5	TRBD2	CASSPGLAGRETQYF	TGTGCCAGCAGCCCGGGACTAGCGGGACGGGAGACCCAGTACTTC
NA	TRBV30	TRBJ1-1	NA	CAWSVLNGRPFF	TGTGCCTGGAGTGTACTAAATGGCCGGCCTTTCTTT